This T cell receptor (beta chain) was found in a study of cytomegalovirus exposure and HLA in healthy donors. Study-level points and caveats: It was found in a later analysis that first-cohort TCR clusters tended to co-occur in the 120 validation repertoires.

Produced via immunoSEQ multiplex PCR; TCRdb's table is partial and in-frame only. This table holds 100,000 to 150,000 clones, roughly 89% found once. CDR1 and CDR2 (germline): SGHRS, YFSETQ. This CDR3 has 18 residues. The ends were cut back, 5 bases at V and 2 bases at J, with 24 bases in the middle. Concerning this clone: What it binds is unknown.

The rearrangement joins TRBV5-1 to TRBJ2-3; perhaps TRBD2 as D (6 bases). The clonotype was recovered from a woman aged 18-29 years in good health and CMV-seronegative. The sequenced sample was PBMCs. The CDR3 is CASRMVFGGIKDTDTQYF. The CDR3, as DNA: TGCGCCAGCAGAATGGTTTTCGGCGGGATTAAAGACACAGATACGCAGTATTTT.